The present entry profiles one TCR beta chain with its context. No antigen is known for it. Unique molecular identifiers tagged the TCRbeta library. TCRdb reprocessed the PCR reads via MiXCR and lists one record per CDR3 protein. The sample comprises about a million distinct CDR3 sequences, roughly 29% of which are singletons, and 28% rests with the top ten. The germline V gene has CDR1 DFQATT and CDR2 SNEGSKA (reference sequence). The CDR3 totals 13 residues. V was pared by 5 bases and J by 4 bases, with 11 bases between. These data are taken from a study of T-cell reconstitution after alpha-beta-depleted transplantation in children. Findings and caveats of the study: Expanded graft clones numbering several hundred reportedly gave rise to alpha-beta T cells about two months after transplant.

Sequenced here: PBMCs, mostly from graft donor cells, sampled 360 days after TCRalphabeta/CD19-depleted stem cell transplant. This sequence originates from a boy younger than two who had a stem cell transplant for SCID, so the T cells may come from the graft donor. The chain links TRBV20-1 to TRBJ2-2; D gene ambiguous. CDR3 coding DNA: TGCAGTGCTCGGCTCCCGGGCACCGGGGAGCTGTTTTTT. Protein: CSARLPGTGELFF.